The 22 T cell receptor beta chains in this list originate from one sample, sequenced in a study of human T cells and chemical hapten exposure. TCRdb analysed the 5' RACE reads with MiXCR anew, one entry per CDR3 protein. The table shows tens of thousands of distinct CDR3 sequences, with approximately 8% occurring only once. The template was total RNA from unfractionated whole blood. Receptors originate from a male donor in good health.

This chain uses TRBV4-3 with TRBJ2-1; 9 bases are shared with TRBD2. Germline CDR1 and CDR2: LGHNA and YSLEER. V gave up 0 bases and J gave up 6 bases; unmatched junction bases: 6. This CDR3 spans 16 amino acids. The CDR3 loop is CASSQELAGSSNEQFF. DNA of the CDR3: TGCGCCAGCAGCCAAGAGCTAGCGGGGTCTAGCAATGAGCAGTTCTTC.

The chain uses TRBV12-3 or TRBV12-4 and TRBJ2-7; 7 nucleotides line up with TRBD2. The CDR3 covers 16 residues. J gave up 3 bases and V 4 bases, and 12 bases lay outside the gene matches. For the CDR3, the DNA is TGTGCCAGCAGTTCGGGGACTACCCCTGCTCACTACGAGCAGTACTTC. Amino acids: CASSSGTTPAHYEQYF.

This clonotype was counted only a few times. V is TRBV7-2 and J is TRBJ2-1; 9 positions agree with TRBD2. Trimming took 1 base from V and 6 from J; bases not matched to a gene: 13. This CDR3 spans 18 amino acids. Germline assignment: CDR1 SGHTA and CDR2 FQGNSA. CDR3 nucleotide sequence: TGTGCCAGCAGCTTAGTGGGAAGGGATAGCGGGAGAAGCAATGAGCAGTTCTTC. Protein: CASSLVGRDSGRSNEQFF. Full variable domain (rest looked up from reference TRBV7-2 and TRBJ2-1): GAGVSQSPSNKVTEKGKDVELRCDPISGHTALYWYRQSLGQGLEFLIYFQGNSAPDKSGLPSDRFSAERTGGSVSTLTIQRTQQEDSAVYLCASSLVGRDSGRSNEQFFGPGTRLTVL.

This clonotype was picked up many times. The genes are TRBV12-3 or TRBV12-4 and TRBJ1-6; 8 bases are shared with TRBD1. With 0 bases clipped from V and 10 bases from J, the junction kept 8 bases outside the gene matches. The CDR3 runs 16 residues. The CDR3 region is CASSLARQGIGSPLHF. In DNA form, the CDR3 reads TGTGCCAGCAGTTTAGCGAGACAGGGGATAGGATCACCCCTCCACTTT.

The rearrangement links TRBV5-1 to TRBJ1-1; D may be TRBD1 (6 bases). This CDR3 region has 14 residues. The V end lost 0 bases, the J end lost 5 bases, and 11 bases lay between the germline ends. CDR1 and CDR2 (germline): SGHRS, YFSETQ. CDR3 coding DNA: TGCGCCAGCAGCTTGGGAGGGGGGAGGACTGAAGCTTTCTTT. Its translation is CASSLGGGRTEAFF.

This clonotype was seen a handful of times. This rearrangement joins TRBV7-8 to TRBJ2-3, with 7 bases lining up with TRBD2. J was trimmed by 1 base and V by 5 bases; bases with no gene match: 9. The CDR3 totals 16 residues. CDR1 SGHVS and CDR2 FQNEAQ come from the germline V gene. The CDR3 bases are TGTGCCAGCAGCCCAGCCTCTAGCGGACGCACAGATACGCAGTATTTT. Translating it yields CASSPASSGRTDTQYF.

The V call is TRBV11-1, the J call TRBJ1-2, with D maybe TRBD1 (6 bases). V was shortened by 0 bases and J by 8 bases, with 16 bases between the two germline ends. The CDR3 is 15 residues long. Germline V CDR1 and CDR2: SGHAT, FQDESV (reference sequence). The CDR3 coding sequence is TGTGCCAGCAGCTTAGCGGGGGCGTGGGGGCCCGGCTACACCTTC. Translation: CASSLAGAWGPGYTF.

The CDR3 DNA follows: TGTGCCAGCAGTACGCTCAGGGGCCTCGCCTCCTACAATGAGCAGTTCTTC. Translated: CASSTLRGLASYNEQFF. The gene calls are TRBV6-2 or TRBV6-3 and TRBJ2-1, with D possibly being TRBD1 (6 bases). The CDR3 runs 17 residues. Between the trimmed V and J ends, which lost 5 bases and 0 bases, there was a span of 17 bases. CDR1 and CDR2 (germline): MNHEY, SVGEGT.

The sample holds many counts of this clonotype. J is TRBJ1-2 and V is TRBV12-3 or TRBV12-4; D is uncertain. This CDR3 has 14 amino acids. The V and J ends lost 3 bases and 6 bases respectively, with 14 bases between them. The CDR3 loop reads CASSLGELGHGYTF. The CDR3 DNA follows: TGTGCCAGCAGTTTGGGCGAACTGGGTCATGGCTACACCTTC.

This clonotype was found many times. The chain is built from TRBV7-6 and TRBJ2-3; tentative D call: TRBD1 (6 bases). Trimming removed 7 bases from V and 1 base from J, with 21 bases in between. Germline V lookup: CDR1 SGHVS, CDR2 FNYEAQ. The CDR3 runs to 17 residues. CDR3 protein: CASTLTVSGARTDTQYF. CDR3 bases: TGTGCCAGCACCCTTACTGTATCAGGGGCCCGCACAGATACGCAGTATTTT.

This clonotype was detected ten times or more. The V call is TRBV7-9, the J call TRBJ2-1; D not certain. Trimming took off 1 base at V and 8 bases at J, with 12 bases between the two ends. Germline loops: CDR1 SEHNR, CDR2 FQNEAQ (reference sequence). The CDR3 sequence is 14 residues long. The CDR3 DNA follows: TGTGCCAGCAGCTTAGTTCAGTTATGGGATGAGCAGTTCTTC. Protein product: CASSLVQLWDEQFF.

The sample holds many counts of this clonotype. The chain has TRBV9 and TRBJ2-1; 12 bases map to TRBD2. The CDR3 is made up of 16 amino acids. Germline CDR1 reads SGDLS; CDR2 reads YYNGEE. J gave up 4 bases and V 1 base, and 3 bases lay outside the gene matches. The CDR3 sequence: CASSVRTSGTYNEQFF. The DNA of the CDR3 is TGTGCCAGCAGCGTAAGGACTAGCGGGACATACAATGAGCAGTTCTTC.

There are a few counts of this clonotype. The chain joins TRBV5-4 to TRBJ1-1; 7 bases map to TRBD1. Germline-derived CDR1 and CDR2 are SGHNT and YYREEE (reference sequence). J was trimmed by 0 bases and V by 3 bases; bases with no gene match: 8. The CDR3 extends over 16 amino acids. CDR3 in DNA: TGTGCCAGCAGCTCCGGGACAGCTTCTTTGAACACTGAAGCTTTCTTT. Its protein is CASSSGTASLNTEAFF.

The J gene is TRBJ1-3, the V gene TRBV20-1, with D perhaps matching TRBD1 (5 bases). Trimming stripped 5 bases from V and 1 base from J, with 12 bases between. CDR1 is DFQATT, CDR2 SNEGSKA, per germline (reference sequence). This CDR3 is 14 amino acids long. This CDR3 is CSAAQGFSGNTIYF. In DNA, the CDR3 is TGCAGTGCTGCGCAGGGTTTTTCTGGAAACACCATATATTTT.

This clonotype has a handful of counts. This chain links TRBV12-3 or TRBV12-4 with TRBJ1-2, with 12 positions matching TRBD1. This CDR3 contains 16 residues. Trimming took 7 bases from V and 2 from J; bases not matched to a gene: 8. Here the CDR3 reads CASTHGTGGSNYGYTF. CDR3 in DNA: TGTGCCAGCACTCATGGGACAGGGGGCTCGAACTATGGCTACACCTTC.

This clonotype was seen at least ten times. The chain carries TRBV9 and TRBJ2-7; TRBD1 might be the D (6 bases). CDR3 size: 15 residues. Trimming pared 4 bases from V and 2 bases from J, leaving 16 bases between. Germline loops: CDR1 SGDLS, CDR2 YYNGEE. As DNA, the CDR3 is TGTGCCAGCAGCACAGGGACACGGAACCCCTACGAGCAGTACTTC. Translated, it gives CASSTGTRNPYEQYF. The full variable domain, its missing parts supplied by reference TRBV9 and TRBJ2-7, is DSGVTQTPKHLITATGQRVTLRCSPRSGDLSVYWYQQSLDQGLQFLIQYYNGEERAKGNILERFSAQQFPDLHSELNLSSLELGDSALYFCASSTGTRNPYEQYFGPGTRLTVT.

This clonotype was observed a handful of times. This chain uses TRBV4-3 with TRBJ2-2; D is uncertain. Trimming shortened V by 0 bases and J by 7 bases, and 9 bases separated the two germline ends. The CDR3 is 14 residues long. Germline loops: CDR1 LGHNA, CDR2 YSLEER. The CDR3 sequence: CASSQDRSGGELFF. The CDR3, as DNA: TGCGCCAGCAGCCAAGATCGGTCGGGCGGGGAGCTGTTTTTT.

This clonotype was recorded many times. The chain joins TRBV6-4 to TRBJ2-6, with a possible D match to TRBD1 (5 bases). CDR3 size: 15 residues. Trimming pared 2 bases from V and 1 base from J, leaving 6 bases between. The germline gives CDR1 MRHNA, CDR2 SNTAGT. As DNA, the CDR3 is TGTGCCAGCAGTGACGACAGATCTGGGGCCAACGTCCTGACTTTC. It specifies CASSDDRSGANVLTF.

This clonotype was counted ten times or more. J is TRBJ2-7 and V is TRBV5-1; TRBD2 is a possible D gene (6 bases). The CDR3 is 14 residues long. Trimming cost V 4 bases and J 2 bases, with 13 bases left between them. Germline V gives CDR1 SGHRS, CDR2 YFSETQ. CDR3 sequence (DNA): TGCGCCAGCAGCCTAACTAGCCCCCCCTACGAGCAGTACTTC. Its translation: CASSLTSPPYEQYF.

The V gene is TRBV6-5, the J gene TRBJ1-1; tentatively, D is TRBD1 (5 bases). The CDR3 is 13 residues long. V was trimmed by 0 bases and J by 7 bases, leaving 9 bases between them. Germline values: CDR1 MNHEY, CDR2 SVGAGI. CDR3 nucleotides: TGTGCCAGCAGTTACTCGAGGGGTAATGAAGCTTTCTTT. Translation: CASSYSRGNEAFF.

This clonotype was counted only a few times. The rearrangement uses TRBV27 and TRBJ1-2; TRBD1 aligns across 7 bases. CDR1 and CDR2 from the germline V gene are MNHEY and SMNVEV (reference sequence). V lost 0 bases and J lost 4; bases outside the gene matches: 2. This CDR3 is 14 amino acids long. The DNA of the CDR3 is TGTGCCAGCAGTTTATCAGGGGACAGCTATGGCTACACCTTC. Its protein is CASSLSGDSYGYTF.

At least ten counts were recorded for this clonotype. The V and J genes are TRBV4-2 and TRBJ2-7, with D possibly called TRBD1 or TRBD2 (6 bases each). The V and J ends lost 1 base and 3 bases respectively, with 10 bases between them. Germline V CDR1 and CDR2: LGHNA, YNFKEQ. This CDR3 is built from 14 residues. The DNA for the CDR3 is TGTGCCAGCAGCCAAGGGGGGGCCCTCTACGAGCAGTACTTC. It codes for CASSQGGALYEQYF.